This T cell receptor beta chain came from a study of T cells after yellow fever vaccination (dated by TCRdb to the late 2010s). At the level of the whole study: The SMART-Seq v4 Ultra Low Input RNA kit was used to prepare libraries from fractions with low cell numbers. Bulk TCR alpha and beta repertoires were sequenced longitudinally to track T-cell clones before and after primary and booster YFV17D yellow fever vaccination. Two healthy male donors, one aged 18 to 30 and one aged 30 to 40 years, made up the cohort. Blood was drawn at multiple timepoints before and after primary and secondary immunization, with bulk PBMC replicates and cell subsets isolated.

Study-wide conclusions, independent of this receptor: The secondary T-cell response was weaker than the primary response but faster, peaking on day 5 instead of day 15. Most clones expanded after primary vaccination were re-detected after the booster (96% of CD4 and around 88% of CD8), suggesting broad memory maintenance. Computational filtering was needed because FACS-sorted repertoires could contain abundant contaminating clonotypes from the bulk population. The study included only two donors, which limits how far the findings can be generalized. A small fraction of clonotypes showed up in both the CD4 and CD8 compartments, probably as a result of convergent recombination.

This clonotype has a count of ten or more. Its antigen is unknown. The input lacks base qualities; no much larger clone sits a single base away. TCR cDNA was synthesized by 5'RACE template switching, which introduced a universal primer site and unique molecular identifiers. Priming for cDNA synthesis came from both the TCR alpha and TCR beta constant segments. Library amplification involved two PCR steps, and the second step added sample barcodes and sequencing adapters. Sequencing of libraries was done on Illumina HiSeq 2500 (2x100 bp) or NovaSeq (2x150 bp). Regarding the original processing steps: Reads were demultiplexed and collapsed into UMI consensus sequences with MIGEC, and V(D)J alignment was performed with MiXCR. Using edgeR on replicate PBMC samples, clonotypes were called vaccine-responding if FDR was below 0.01 and the log2 fold change was above 5 up to day 15. Each bulk clonotype was labeled CD4 or CD8 based on which sequenced repertoire, CD4 or CD8, contained the clonotype at higher abundance. Through fastp at Q25 and MiXCR, TCRdb rebuilt clones from the public reads, retaining in-frame beta chains. Identical CDR3 proteins give one entry, which carries the most common genes and DNA. The V and J calls and clone size come from TCRdb's table, not from the authors' own analysis. This sample gives a few hundred thousand distinct CDR3 sequences in total; roughly 7% of them show up just once. The ten most abundant clones make up roughly a sixth of the sample.

The treatment or condition label, as the study defines it: live attenuated yellow fever vaccine strain. At each blood-draw timepoint, two biological replicates of bulk PBMCs were obtained. PBMCs were isolated from peripheral blood using a standard Ficoll-Paque protocol. RNA was extracted with TriZol from bulk PBMCs, CD4 and CD8 fractions, and dextramer-positive and dextramer-negative fractions. According to the germline V gene, CDR1 reads SGHRS and CDR2 reads YFSETQ. Germline trimming amounts to 4 bases on V and 4 bases on J, with 7 as the count of junction bases outside the gene matches. The CDR3 contains 14 residues, cysteine and phenylalanine counted. The read is trimmed to its CDR3 DNA, 42 bases read in frame from base 1.

The chain links TRBV5-1 with TRBJ1-1; 7 bases in the junction line up with TRBD1. The source is a man aged 18 to 35 who received the YFV17D yellow fever vaccine. This sample comprised PBMCs, obtained around 45 days after the first yellow fever vaccination. CDR3 protein: CASSPGTAGTEAFF. The DNA sequence reads TGCGCCAGCAGCCCCGGGACAGCGGGCACTGAAGCTTTCTTT.